Sequencing of this T cell receptor beta chain was carried out in a study of cytomegalovirus exposure and HLA in healthy donors. On this clone: The target antigen is unknown.

Vbeta (60) and Jbeta (13) primers were used in the PCR. Only in-frame clones appear in the TCRdb table, and some are missing; sequencing was by immunoSEQ multiplex PCR. The sample has roughly 100,000 clones; over 60% are singletons. Study results and caveats: Later, an analysis showed that TCR beta chains associated with HLA were more clonally expanded than others that were equally common. In a later analysis, common viral pathogens appeared linked to several of the most significant clusters. When analyzed later, a missense DCLRE1C variant was found to be linked to TCR beta V- and J-gene trimming.

The clonotype originates from a man aged 55 to 70 in good health and CMV-seropositive. Specimen: PBMCs.

Here the CDR3 reads CASSMNTEAFF. For the CDR3, the DNA is TGTGCCAGCAGCATGAACACTGAAGCTTTCTTT. V is TRBV28 and J is TRBJ1-1, with unresolved D. The CDR3 is 11 residues long. Germline assignment: CDR1 MDHEN and CDR2 SYDVKM. Between the trimmed V and J ends, which lost 6 bases and 0 bases, there was a span of 2 bases.